This is a list of T cell receptor beta chains from one sample in a study of T cell responses to AZD1222 COVID-19 vaccine. Assay used: immunoSEQ multiplex PCR; TCRdb lists only in-frame clones, some missing. The repertoire consists of 110,000 to 150,000 clones, with about 92% occurring once and the leading ten covering 9.5% to 15%. The specimen was peripheral blood, collected after recovery from COVID-19. These receptors came from an adult who had recovered from COVID-19. Each CDR3 is given with its conserved first and last residue. D genes are given only for firm matches. For some rows the clone size is stated as once, few or many, or as a class when expanded; others skip it.

D: TRBD2
J: TRBJ2-6
size: NA
V: TRBV28
CDR3: CASSPAHAASGLGGANVLTF
DNA: TGTGCCAGCAGTCCAGCCCACGCGGCTAGCGGGTTGGGTGGGGCCAACGTCCTGACTTTC

D: TRBD2
J: TRBJ2-7
size: NA
V: TRBV15
CDR3: CATSLGLVGYEQYF
DNA: TGTGCCACCAGCCTGGGACTAGTTGGGTACGAGCAGTACTTC

D: NA
J: TRBJ2-2
size: NA
V: TRBV11-2
CDR3: CASSTTGAGELFF
DNA: TGTGCCAGCAGCACCACGGGCGCCGGGGAGCTGTTTTTT

D: NA
J: TRBJ2-2
size: NA
V: TRBV13
CDR3: CASSLAQGIGELFF
DNA: TGTGCCAGCAGCTTAGCCCAGGGAATCGGGGAGCTGTTTTTT

D: NA
J: TRBJ2-1
size: NA
V: TRBV3-1/TRBV3-2
CDR3: CASSQDTRLRNEQFF
DNA: TGTGCCAGCAGCCAAGACACCCGACTGAGAAATGAGCAGTTCTTC

D: TRBD1
J: TRBJ1-1
size: once
V: TRBV9
CDR3: CASSVGQGSTEAFF
DNA: TGTGCCAGCAGCGTGGGACAGGGGAGCACTGAAGCTTTCTTT

D: NA
J: TRBJ1-1
size: NA
V: TRBV5-1
CDR3: CASRVSWTVNTEAFF
DNA: TGCGCCAGCAGAGTGTCCTGGACAGTGAACACTGAAGCTTTCTTT

D: TRBD2
J: TRBJ2-1
size: NA
V: TRBV27
CDR3: CASSTTSGRAYNEQFF
DNA: TGTGCCAGCAGTACGACTAGCGGGAGGGCCTACAATGAGCAGTTCTTC

D: NA
J: TRBJ2-3
size: NA
V: TRBV28
CDR3: CASSLVQGLYTDTQYF
DNA: TGTGCCAGCAGTTTGGTCCAGGGGCTATACACAGATACGCAGTATTTT

D: NA
J: TRBJ2-5
size: NA
V: TRBV5-4
CDR3: CASSPEDPRFVTQYF
DNA: TGTGCCAGCAGCCCGGAGGACCCACGCTTTGTGACCCAGTACTTC

D: NA
J: TRBJ2-1
size: NA
V: TRBV9
CDR3: CASSVVGLAEYNEQFF
DNA: TGTGCCAGCAGCGTAGTTGGATTAGCGGAGTACAATGAGCAGTTCTTC

D: NA
J: TRBJ2-7
size: NA
V: TRBV27
CDR3: CASSRVRMSYEQYF
DNA: TGTGCCAGCAGCCGGGTAAGAATGTCCTACGAGCAGTACTTC

D: NA
J: TRBJ1-2
size: NA
V: TRBV3-1/TRBV3-2
CDR3: CASSPPLGGIDYGYTF
DNA: TGTGCCAGCAGCCCCCCCCTTGGCGGCATCGACTATGGCTACACCTTC

D: NA
J: TRBJ1-2
size: NA
V: TRBV2
CDR3: CASSAGDYGYTF
DNA: TGTGCCAGCAGTGCTGGGGACTATGGCTACACCTTC

D: NA
J: TRBJ2-5
size: NA
V: TRBV28
CDR3: CASTRGMTGYQETQYF
DNA: TGTGCCAGCACCCGGGGGATGACAGGGTACCAAGAGACCCAGTACTTC

D: TRBD2
J: TRBJ2-5
size: NA
V: TRBV5-1
CDR3: CASTSSGSPTETQYF
DNA: TGCGCCAGCACCTCTAGCGGGAGCCCGACGGAGACCCAGTACTTC

D: NA
J: TRBJ2-2
size: NA
V: TRBV19
CDR3: CASSIGEAGDTGELFF
DNA: TGTGCCAGTAGTATAGGAGAGGCAGGGGACACCGGGGAGCTGTTTTTT

D: NA
J: TRBJ1-1
size: NA
V: TRBV4-1
CDR3: CASSLGWGVNTEAFF
DNA: TGCGCCAGCAGCCTGGGGTGGGGAGTGAACACTGAAGCTTTCTTT

D: NA
J: TRBJ2-5
size: NA
V: TRBV14
CDR3: CASSRQTLYQETQYF
DNA: TGTGCCAGCAGCCGACAGACCCTGTACCAAGAGACCCAGTACTTC

D: NA
J: TRBJ2-7
size: NA
V: TRBV11-2
CDR3: CASSLSGRARIYEQYF
DNA: TGTGCCAGCAGCCTATCAGGAAGAGCCAGGATTTACGAGCAGTACTTC

D: NA
J: TRBJ2-1
size: NA
V: TRBV4-1
CDR3: CASSQGGDRTNEQFF
DNA: TGCGCCAGCAGCCAAGGGGGAGACAGGACCAATGAGCAGTTCTTC

D: NA
J: TRBJ1-1
size: NA
V: TRBV7-9
CDR3: CASIPVGGLGEAFF
DNA: TGTGCCAGCATCCCGGTGGGGGGGCTTGGTGAAGCTTTCTTT

D: NA
J: TRBJ2-3
size: NA
V: TRBV5-5
CDR3: CASSSSWGTDTQYF
DNA: TGTGCCAGCAGCTCTTCATGGGGCACAGATACGCAGTATTTT

D: NA
J: TRBJ1-1
size: once
V: TRBV19
CDR3: CASSPSALNTEAFF
DNA: TGTGCCAGTAGTCCCTCGGCCCTGAACACTGAAGCTTTCTTT

D: NA
J: TRBJ1-6
size: NA
V: TRBV10-2
CDR3: CASARDFRSPLHF
DNA: TGCGCCAGCGCGAGGGATTTTCGTTCACCCCTCCACTTT

D: TRBD2
J: TRBJ2-7
size: NA
V: TRBV27
CDR3: CASSHTGTSYSYEQYF
DNA: TGTGCCAGCAGTCACACCGGGACTAGTTACTCCTACGAGCAGTACTTC

D: TRBD2
J: TRBJ2-4
size: NA
V: TRBV27
CDR3: CASSSGTRNIQYF
DNA: TGTGCCAGCAGCTCCGGGACTAGAAACATTCAGTACTTC

D: TRBD1
J: TRBJ1-1
size: NA
V: TRBV5-4
CDR3: CASSFGQGFGEAFF
DNA: TGTGCCAGCAGCTTCGGACAGGGGTTCGGTGAAGCTTTCTTT

D: TRBD2
J: TRBJ2-3
size: NA
V: TRBV9
CDR3: CASSVIGRANSDTQYF
DNA: TGTGCCAGCAGCGTAATCGGGAGGGCCAACTCAGATACGCAGTATTTT

D: NA
J: TRBJ2-1
size: NA
V: TRBV7-3
CDR3: CASSLIPSGRYNEQFF
DNA: TGTGCCAGCAGCTTAATTCCCAGCGGAAGATACAATGAGCAGTTCTTC

D: NA
J: TRBJ2-7
size: once
V: TRBV9
CDR3: CASSVGLRMEYEQYF
DNA: TGTGCCAGCAGCGTTGGACTTCGGATGGAGTACGAGCAGTACTTC

D: NA
J: TRBJ2-1
size: once
V: TRBV19
CDR3: CASRGTPNNEQFF
DNA: TGTGCCAGTAGAGGGACTCCGAACAATGAGCAGTTCTTC

D: NA
J: TRBJ1-3
size: NA
V: TRBV28
CDR3: CASSSPPRWRDLSGNTIYF
DNA: TGTGCCAGCAGTTCCCCGCCCAGATGGAGGGACCTCTCTGGAAACACCATATATTTT

D: TRBD2
J: TRBJ2-1
size: NA
V: TRBV19
CDR3: CASSIELAGVLDEQFF
DNA: TGTGCCAGTAGTATTGAACTAGCGGGAGTCCTGGATGAGCAGTTCTTC

D: NA
J: TRBJ1-1
size: NA
V: TRBV28
CDR3: CASRRGGNTEAFF
DNA: TGTGCCAGCAGACGAGGGGGGAACACTGAAGCTTTCTTT

D: TRBD1
J: TRBJ1-5
size: NA
V: TRBV28
CDR3: CASSGQGRVNQPQHF
DNA: TGTGCCAGCAGTGGACAGGGTAGGGTCAATCAGCCCCAGCATTTT

D: NA
J: TRBJ1-2
size: NA
V: TRBV28
CDR3: CASSLQVPSYGYTF
DNA: TGTGCCAGCAGTTTACAGGTCCCTAGCTATGGCTACACCTTC

D: TRBD2
J: TRBJ2-7
size: NA
V: TRBV19
CDR3: CASSRPGLAGAYEQYF
DNA: TGTGCCAGTAGTAGACCGGGACTAGCGGGCGCCTACGAGCAGTACTTC

D: TRBD2
J: TRBJ2-2
size: NA
V: TRBV19
CDR3: CASIPGHRTSENTGELFF
DNA: TGTGCCAGTATCCCGGGACACCGGACTAGCGAGAACACCGGGGAGCTGTTTTTT

D: NA
J: TRBJ1-1
size: NA
V: TRBV5-8
CDR3: CASSPIWWAPGAEAFF
DNA: TGTGCCAGCAGCCCAATCTGGTGGGCCCCCGGGGCTGAAGCTTTCTTT

D: TRBD2
J: TRBJ2-2
size: NA
V: TRBV30
CDR3: CAQSHPPTSGSPNKTGELFF
DNA: TGTGCTCAGAGTCACCCTCCGACTAGCGGGAGCCCGAACAAAACCGGGGAGCTGTTTTTT

D: NA
J: TRBJ1-3
size: NA
V: TRBV6-5
CDR3: CASSYHGYSGNTIYF
DNA: TGTGCCAGCAGTTACCACGGATACTCTGGAAACACCATATATTTT